The rows below give T cell receptor beta chains drawn from one sample of a study of blood T cell repertoires in COVID-19. Sequencing was performed with immunoSEQ multiplex PCR; in TCRdb, only in-frame clones are kept and a portion is missing. The sample yields about 260,000 clones, roughly nine tenths seen once. The material sequenced was PBMCs or T cells enriched from blood (not recorded which). The receptor source for this set is a woman between 18 and 29 years old who had recovered from COVID-19. The CDR3 runs from the conserved cysteine through the conserved F or W. The size entry is marked missing in some rows and otherwise reads once, few, many or a size class.

CASSFVGGTEAFF	TRBV12-3/TRBV12-4	TRBJ1-1	few
CASSLSGGQNGYTF	TRBV5-1	TRBJ1-2	-
CASSLISTGEGEQYF	TRBV5-1	TRBJ2-7	-
CASTRQGPGELFF	TRBV6-5	TRBJ2-2	-
CASSVVGSPNEQFF	TRBV9	TRBJ2-1	-
CASRGQGAYEQYF	TRBV12-3/TRBV12-4	TRBJ2-7	-
CASTGGFKDTQYF	TRBV12-3/TRBV12-4	TRBJ2-3	-
CASSTAGQEFYGYTF	TRBV7-9	TRBJ1-2	-
CASSDGQGTYNEQFF	TRBV6-4	TRBJ2-1	-
CASSHQAGADEQYF	TRBV7-6	TRBJ2-7	-
CATSDLDRNTEAFF	TRBV24-1	TRBJ1-1	-
CASSYSQGDSNQPQHF	TRBV3-1/TRBV3-2	TRBJ1-5	once
CASSSGGRYEQYF	TRBV28	TRBJ2-7	-
CASSRDSAFYSNQPQHF	TRBV2	TRBJ1-5	once
CARPGKSTGELFF	TRBV7-6	TRBJ2-2	-
CAIRRGSAGELFF	TRBV2	TRBJ2-2	-
CASTYSKTGELFF	TRBV7-3	TRBJ2-2	-
CASSFTGGLFGSPLHF	TRBV7-2	TRBJ1-6	-
CASSRPGLGGHEQFF	TRBV7-2	TRBJ2-1	-
CASSFDRVYF	TRBV28	TRBJ2-7	-
CAISESWGGDTEAFF	TRBV10-3	TRBJ1-1	-
CASSPPGETQYF	TRBV4-2	TRBJ2-5	few
CAISDPRGGVNSPLHF	TRBV10-3	TRBJ1-6	-
CASSLERGNTEAFF	TRBV5-1	TRBJ1-1	once
CASSFTGLAVSYEQYF	TRBV28	TRBJ2-7	-
CASKITGGNYGYTF	TRBV19	TRBJ1-2	-
CASSPHLGASEAFF	TRBV3-1/TRBV3-2	TRBJ1-1	-
CASSEKDLGQGYEQYF	TRBV6-1	TRBJ2-7	-
CASSELDPGESYEQYF	TRBV10-1	TRBJ2-7	-
CASTILRGRSSTDTQYF	TRBV5-6	TRBJ2-3	-
CASRTRGQETQYF	TRBV19	TRBJ2-5	-
CASSVGQGNGGYTF	TRBV9	TRBJ1-2	-
CASSLGDRTNYGYTF	TRBV5-1	TRBJ1-2	-
CASSLSGQGNEKLFF	TRBV5-4	TRBJ1-4	-
CASSRQGPAGYGYTF	TRBV7-9	TRBJ1-2	once
CASSLRGYQETQYF	TRBV5-1	TRBJ2-5	-
CASSLGTGSTGELFF	TRBV18	TRBJ2-2	-
CASSTGTNYNEQFF	TRBV7-9	TRBJ2-1	-
CASSPTGSSYEQYF	TRBV7-3	TRBJ2-7	-
CASSQVTGTLYGYTF	TRBV14	TRBJ1-2	many
CASSEGADYQPQHF	TRBV6-1	TRBJ1-5	-
CASSYSRNEQFF	TRBV6-5	TRBJ2-1	-
CASSLGQGLEAFF	TRBV7-6	TRBJ1-1	once
CSVGPGQGEKLFF	TRBV29-1	TRBJ1-4	-
CASSSVGQGMVWNQPQHF	TRBV19	TRBJ1-5	few
CASSQSWQGNQPQHF	TRBV23-1	TRBJ1-5	-
CASSMEAGQIYGYTF	TRBV19	TRBJ1-2	-
CASSRGDRDRYGYTF	TRBV4-1	TRBJ1-2	few
CASSLVGGLEETQYF	TRBV11-1	TRBJ2-5	-
CATSRDPPGRYGYTF	TRBV15	TRBJ1-2	-
CASSERLSPTDTQYF	TRBV9	TRBJ2-3	-
CASSLEGTSVYEQFF	TRBV28	TRBJ2-1	-
CASRLAGGPDTQYF	TRBV27	TRBJ2-3	once